These 30 T cell receptor beta chains were all obtained from the same sample, sequenced in a study of OX40 agonist ivuxolimab in advanced cancers. Sequencing was performed with immunoSEQ multiplex PCR; in TCRdb, only in-frame clones are kept and a portion is missing. The sample includes about 43,000 clones, approximately 91% of them seen just once. This material consisted of CD4+ or CD8+ T cells sorted from blood, taken in a trial of the OX40 agonist ivuxolimab. The source of these receptors is an adult with an advanced solid tumor such as melanoma, head and neck, liver or kidney cancer.

V and J are TRBV19 and TRBJ1-4; 7 bases line up with TRBD1. Germline loops: CDR1 LNHDA, CDR2 SQIVND (reference sequence). V shed 6 bases and J 7 bases; nucleotides not matched to a gene: 11. The CDR3 contains 15 residues. CDR3 region: CASRGTALKGEKLFF. CDR3 coding DNA: TGTGCCAGTAGAGGGACAGCCCTCAAGGGTGAAAAACTGTTTTTT.

The chain combines TRBV13 with TRBJ2-3; 8 bases align to TRBD2. Trimming removed 5 bases from V and 7 bases from J; junction bases left unmatched: 17. CDR3 length: 17 residues. CDR1 and CDR2 (germline): PRHDT, FYEKMQ (reference sequence). As DNA, the CDR3 is TGTGCCAGCAGCGCGGACTCTTCTTCGGGGGGGGCGTATACGCAGTATTTT. Translation: CASSADSSSGGAYTQYF.

The chain employs TRBV7-9 and TRBJ1-3; D perhaps matches TRBD1 (5 bases). Trimming cost V 1 base and J 0 bases, with 7 bases left between them. The CDR3 runs to 15 residues. The germline V gene has CDR1 SEHNR and CDR2 FQNEAQ (reference sequence). The CDR3, as DNA: TGTGCCAGCAGCTTAGGGACAAGCTCTGGAAACACCATATATTTT. Translating it yields CASSLGTSSGNTIYF. Complete variable domain (other parts from reference TRBV7-9 and TRBJ1-3): DTGVSQNPRHKITKRGQNVTFRCDPISEHNRLYWYRQTLGQGPEFLTYFQNEAQLEKSRLLSDRFSAERPKGSFSTLEIQRTEQGDSAMYLCASSLGTSSGNTIYFGEGSWLTVV.

The genes are TRBV11-2 and TRBJ2-3; no firm D call. The ends were cut back, 4 bases at V and 2 bases at J, with 1 base in the middle. Germline CDR1 and CDR2: SGHAT and FQNNGV. The CDR3 loop spans 11 amino acids. Here the CDR3 reads CASSYTDTQYF. The CDR3 nucleotides read TGTGCCAGCAGCTACACAGATACGCAGTATTTT.

This clone appeared a few times. The chain joins TRBV5-4 to TRBJ1-1; TRBD1 might be the D (6 bases). V lost 9 bases and J lost 1, with 16 bases in between. The CDR3 runs 14 residues. Germline CDR1 and CDR2: SGHNT and YYREEE (reference sequence). As DNA, the CDR3 is TGTGCCATAGATTCTCTGGGGGCGAACACTGAAGCTTTCTTT. Protein: CAIDSLGANTEAFF. The variable domain in full, with the rest retrieved from reference TRBV5-4 and TRBJ1-1, is ETGVTQSPTHLIKTRGQQVTLRCSSQSGHNTVSWYQQALGQGPQFIFQYYREEENGRGNFPPRFSGLQFPNYSSELNVNALELDDSALYLCAIDSLGANTEAFFGQGTRLTVV.

This clone is medium-sized. The chain has TRBV2 and TRBJ2-7; 8 nucleotides align to TRBD1. The CDR3 runs to 13 residues. Trimming at V came to 10 bases and at J to 0 bases, leaving 5 bases not matched to a gene. CDR1 and CDR2 from the germline V gene are SNHLY and FYNNEI. DNA of the CDR3: TGTGCCAATTCAGGGGGCCGCTCCTACGAGCAGTACTTC. This sequence encodes CANSGGRSYEQYF. Full variable domain (outside the CDR3, taken from reference TRBV2 and TRBJ2-7): EPEVTQTPSHQVTQMGQEVILRCVPISNHLYFYWYRQILGQKVEFLVSFYNNEISEKSEIFDDQFSVERPDGSNFTLKIRSTKLEDSAMYFCANSGGRSYEQYFGPGTRLTVT.

This clone was found once. The rearrangement uses TRBV5-4 and TRBJ2-3; D not certain. The germline V gene has CDR1 SGHNT and CDR2 YYREEE (reference sequence). The V and J ends lost 3 bases and 4 bases respectively, with 6 bases between them. This CDR3 spans 12 amino acids. CDR3: CASSSWADTQYF. CDR3 coding DNA: TGTGCCAGCAGCTCCTGGGCAGATACGCAGTATTTT.

This clone was counted only a few times. V usage is TRBV27 and J usage is TRBJ1-6, with 8 bases matching TRBD1. CDR3 length: 12 residues. Germline loops: CDR1 MNHEY, CDR2 SMNVEV (reference sequence). Trimming took 5 bases from V and 13 from J; bases not matched to a gene: 4. The CDR3 sequence: CASSHRQGPLHF. The CDR3 DNA is TGTGCCAGCAGTCACCGACAGGGGCCCCTCCACTTT.

This chain connects TRBV15 to TRBJ2-1; either TRBD1 or TRBD2 may supply D (5 bases each). The CDR3 is 15 amino acids. Trimming left V 5 bases short and J 8 bases short, with 19 bases between. Per germline, CDR1 LNHNV and CDR2 YYDKDF (reference sequence). This CDR3 reads CATSRGIGGRDEQFF. The CDR3 DNA reads as TGTGCCACCAGCCGAGGCATTGGGGGAAGGGATGAGCAGTTCTTC.

The chain has TRBV7-6 and TRBJ2-7; 8 bases fit TRBD1. CDR3 size: 13 residues. Trimming cost V 5 bases and J 3 bases; bases outside gene matches: 3. In germline, CDR1 is SGHVS, CDR2 FNYEAQ. The CDR3 protein is CASSPDRVYEQYF. In DNA, the CDR3 is TGTGCCAGCAGCCCGGACAGGGTCTACGAGCAGTACTTC.

V gene TRBV5-6 combines with J gene TRBJ2-1; D is perhaps TRBD2 (6 bases). The CDR3 extends over 18 amino acids. Germline CDR1 SGHDT, CDR2 YYEEEE. V lost 4 bases and J lost 0, with 20 bases in between. CDR3 in DNA: TGTGCCAGCAGCCCCCGACCGTATAGCGGAGACTCCTACAATGAGCAGTTCTTC. Encoded protein: CASSPRPYSGDSYNEQFF. Drawing the rest from reference TRBV5-6 and TRBJ2-1, the complete variable domain is DAGVTQSPTHLIKTRGQQVTLRCSPKSGHDTVSWYQQALGQGPQFIFQYYEEEERQRGNFPDRFSGHQFPNYSSELNVNALLLGDSALYLCASSPRPYSGDSYNEQFFGPGTRLTVL.

The chain links TRBV6-4 to TRBJ2-7; D might be TRBD1 or TRBD2, each matching 5 bases. V was shortened by 5 bases and J by 0 bases, with 11 bases between the two germline ends. CDR3 size: 14 residues. The V gene's germline CDR1 is MRHNA and CDR2 SNTAGT. DNA of the CDR3: TGTGCCAGCAGTTACGGGGCATACTCCTACGAGCAGTACTTC. Translation: CASSYGAYSYEQYF.

This rearrangement joins TRBV9 to TRBJ1-5; D is undetermined. The CDR3 consists of 15 residues. In germline, CDR1 is SGDLS, CDR2 YYNGEE. Between the trimmed V and J ends, which lost 4 bases and 2 bases, there was a span of 13 bases. The CDR3 region is CASSKSEWGNQPQHF. The CDR3 DNA is TGTGCCAGCAGCAAAAGTGAGTGGGGCAATCAGCCCCAGCATTTT.

This rearrangement joins TRBV19 to TRBJ1-2, with 8 bases that match TRBD1. Trimming at V came to 3 bases and at J to 3 bases, leaving 3 bases not matched to a gene. CDR3 length: 14 amino acids. Germline V CDR1 and CDR2: LNHDA, SQIVND (reference sequence). CDR3 DNA: TGTGCCAGTAGTATCGCAGGGGGCCACTATGGCTACACCTTC. Protein product: CASSIAGGHYGYTF.

The chain carries TRBV5-1 and TRBJ2-7; no clear D. This CDR3 is built from 14 residues. V dropped 0 bases and J dropped 7 bases, with 14 bases sitting between them. Germline V gene data show CDR1 as SGHRS and CDR2 as YFSETQ. CDR3: CASSLGLGMGEQYF. In DNA, the CDR3 is TGCGCCAGCAGCTTGGGCTTGGGAATGGGGGAGCAGTACTTC. Together with reference TRBV5-1 and TRBJ2-7, the CDR3 gives the full variable domain: KAGVTQTPRYLIKTRGQQVTLSCSPISGHRSVSWYQQTPGQGLQFLFEYFSETQRNKGNFPGRFSGRQFSNSRSEMNVSTLELGDSALYLCASSLGLGMGEQYFGPGTRLTVT.

J is TRBJ2-1 and V is TRBV7-9; D is ambiguous. This CDR3 is built from 15 residues. CDR1 and CDR2 from the germline V gene are SEHNR and FQNEAQ (reference sequence). Trimming pared 2 bases from V and 0 bases from J, leaving 8 bases between. For the CDR3, the DNA is TGTGCCAGCAGCTTATCCCCTAGCTCCTACAATGAGCAGTTCTTC. The encoded protein is CASSLSPSSYNEQFF.

The chain links TRBV5-1 to TRBJ1-2; D is possibly TRBD1 (6 bases). Trimming stripped 1 base from V and 6 bases from J, with 10 bases between. From germline, CDR1 is SGHRS and CDR2 YFSETQ. This CDR3 is 13 amino acids long. The CDR3 loop is CASSLTGLDGYTF. The CDR3, as DNA: TGCGCCAGCAGCTTGACAGGGTTGGATGGCTACACCTTC.

This clone was detected only a few times. V gene TRBV19 combines with J gene TRBJ1-2; the D is unclear. Germline CDR1 reads LNHDA; CDR2 reads SQIVND (reference sequence). V gave up 7 bases and J gave up 4 bases, with 7 bases separating them. The CDR3 has 11 amino acids. This CDR3 reads CASTIGYGYTF. The CDR3 DNA follows: TGTGCCAGTACAATTGGCTATGGCTACACCTTC.

The chain joins TRBV19 to TRBJ2-7; TRBD2 matches 7 bases. CDR1 LNHDA and CDR2 SQIVND come from the germline V gene (reference sequence). V gave up 6 bases and J gave up 3 bases; unmatched junction bases: 5. The CDR3 totals 13 residues. CDR3 amino acids: CASSPGGSYEQYF. As DNA, the CDR3 is TGTGCCAGTAGCCCCGGCGGGAGCTACGAGCAGTACTTC.

The chain couples TRBV14 to TRBJ2-1, with TRBD2 matching over 13 bases. This CDR3 is built from 16 residues. J gave up 8 bases and V 4 bases, and 8 bases lay outside the gene matches. Germline V gene data show CDR1 as SGHDN and CDR2 as FVKESK. The CDR3 region is CASSRRTSGSLHEQFF. The CDR3 bases are TGTGCCAGCAGCCGGAGGACTAGCGGGAGTCTCCATGAGCAGTTCTTC.

The chain joins TRBV13 to TRBJ1-4, with 9 bases lining up with TRBD1. This CDR3 contains 14 residues. Trimming took 2 bases from V and 7 from J; bases not matched to a gene: 2. Germline V gene sequence: CDR1 PRHDT, CDR2 FYEKMQ (reference sequence). CDR3 residues: CASSLRDRAEKLFF. CDR3 coding DNA: TGTGCCAGCAGCTTACGGGACAGGGCTGAAAAACTGTTTTTT. Variable domain in full (rest from reference TRBV13 and TRBJ1-4): AAGVIQSPRHLIKEKRETATLKCYPIPRHDTVYWYQQGPGQDPQFLISFYEKMQSDKGSIPDRFSAQQFSDYHSELNMSSLELGDSALYFCASSLRDRAEKLFFGSGTQLSVL.

The chain recombines TRBV27 with TRBJ2-7; TRBD2 matches at 13 bases. J was trimmed by 5 bases and V by 10 bases; bases with no gene match: 17. The CDR3 contains 17 residues. The V gene's germline CDR1 is MNHEY and CDR2 SMNVEV (reference sequence). CDR3 residues: CAIQFTQRLAGGNEQYF. CDR3 DNA: TGTGCCATCCAGTTTACCCAACGACTAGCGGGAGGAAACGAGCAGTACTTC.

The chain combines TRBV11-2 with TRBJ2-6; D unresolved. The V gene lost 2 bases and the J gene lost 0 bases, with 11 bases spanning the gap. The CDR3 totals 17 residues. The germline V gene encodes CDR1 SGHAT and CDR2 FQNNGV. CDR3: CASSLWALYSGANVLTF. CDR3 nucleotides: TGTGCCAGCAGCTTATGGGCATTGTACTCTGGGGCCAACGTCCTGACTTTC. The full variable domain, rest sourced from reference TRBV11-2 and TRBJ2-6, is EAGVAQSPRYKIIEKRQSVAFWCNPISGHATLYWYQQILGQGPKLLIQFQNNGVVDDSQLPKDRFSAERLKGVDSTLKIQPAKLEDSAVYLCASSLWALYSGANVLTFGAGSRLTVL.

On this clone itself: An end of the junction does not agree with germline; a read error may underlie this. The chain recombines TRBV29-1 with TRBJ2-1; D unclear. CDR3 length: 13 residues. The V gene's germline CDR1 is SQVTM and CDR2 ANQGSEA. The chain's CDR3 is CSVGSVSYNKQFF. In nucleotides, the CDR3 is TGCAGCGTCGGCTCTGTCAGCTACAATAAGCAGTTCTTC.

About this clone itself: Additional DNA sequences in this sample encode the identical CDR3. This chain connects TRBV5-1 to TRBJ2-1; no clear D. The CDR3 length is 12 residues. V was trimmed by 0 bases and J by 7 bases, leaving 5 bases between them. CDR1 and CDR2 from the germline V gene are SGHRS and YFSETQ. In nucleotides, the CDR3 is TGCGCCAGCAGCTTGGGGCCAAATGAGCAGTTCTTC. It encodes CASSLGPNEQFF.

The V and J genes are TRBV2 and TRBJ2-5, with TRBD1 identical over 10 bases. V shed 10 bases, J shed 5 bases, and the junction held 13 bases outside the gene matches. The CDR3 is 15 residues long. The germline gives CDR1 SNHLY, CDR2 FYNNEI. CDR3 sequence reads: CAIKPGQGRSETQYF. The CDR3 DNA follows: TGTGCCATAAAACCGGGACAGGGGAGGTCGGAGACCCAGTACTTC.

This clone was seen only a few times. The chain links TRBV7-9 to TRBJ1-1, with 7 bases fitting TRBD1. This CDR3 has 15 residues. V trimming: 5 bases; J trimming: 1 base; junction bases outside the gene matches: 7. Germline V lookup: CDR1 SEHNR, CDR2 FQNEAQ (reference sequence). In nucleotides, the CDR3 is TGTGCCAGCAGCGACCCAGGGGGGCCGAACACTGAAGCTTTCTTT. Protein product: CASSDPGGPNTEAFF.

This clone showed up just once. The rearrangement links TRBV27 to TRBJ1-3; D gene unclear. V was clipped by 5 bases and J by 3 bases, with 14 bases between them. Per the germline V gene, CDR1 is MNHEY and CDR2 is SMNVEV (reference sequence). The CDR3 has 15 residues. CDR3 coding DNA: TGTGCCAGCAGTCTCCGCGGCGGGAGTGGAAACACCATATATTTT. Protein: CASSLRGGSGNTIYF.

The genes are TRBV27 and TRBJ2-7, with a tentative D call TRBD1 (6 bases). The CDR3 loop spans 16 amino acids. Germline CDR1 reads MNHEY; CDR2 reads SMNVEV (reference sequence). V lost 6 bases to trimming and J lost 0 bases, with 18 bases between them. For the CDR3, the DNA is TGTGCCAGCAGCCCTGAGGGGGACATTGCCTCCTACGAGCAGTACTTC. Amino acid sequence: CASSPEGDIASYEQYF.

As DNA, the CDR3 is TGTGCCAGCAGTTTCCCCGCTGAGAACACTGAAGCTTTCTTT. Translated, it gives CASSFPAENTEAFF. This chain uses TRBV28 with TRBJ1-1; D uncertain. CDR1 MDHEN and CDR2 SYDVKM come from the germline V gene. The CDR3 extends over 14 amino acids. Trimming pared 3 bases from V and 1 base from J, leaving 9 bases between.